The entry that follows covers one T cell receptor (beta chain) sequence. This record comes from a study of control samples from healthy donors and cancer patients. Repertoires were generated with immunoSEQ multiplex PCR, while TCRdb's copy carries only in-frame clones and drops some. The repertoire holds around 140,000 clones, with 80% to 95% as singletons. V was clipped by 0 bases and J by 6 bases, with 9 bases between them. Germline V gene data show CDR1 as GTSNPN and CDR2 as SVGIG (reference sequence). CDR3 length: 13 amino acids. This rearrangement joins TRBV30 to TRBJ2-1; D may correspond to TRBD1 or TRBD2 (6 bases each). The sample comprised blood. This sequence was found in a man aged 18 to 29 in good health. For the CDR3, the DNA is TGTGCCTGGAGTGTGGGGGGCCGCAATGAGCAGTTCTTC. As protein: CAWSVGGRNEQFF.